The sequence of this T cell receptor beta chain was determined in a study of blood T cell repertoires in COVID-19. Study background: Acute and convalescent COVID-19 specimens originated in the United States, Italy and Spain.

V was clipped by 7 bases and J by 0 bases, with 7 bases between them. CDR3 size: 12 residues. The germline V gene has CDR1 SQVTM and CDR2 ANQGSEA. Original data processing: Scientists estimated how many nucleated cells there were by amplifying reference gene primers. Sequencing was performed with immunoSEQ multiplex PCR; in TCRdb, only in-frame clones are kept and a portion is missing. That table furnishes V, J and clone size, whereas the DNA furnished D and trimming. The sample has about 330,000 clones; roughly 90% are singletons. Sequencing was done on a sample of peripheral blood. The source of this sequence is a man aged 18-30 years who had recovered from COVID-19. V and J are TRBV29-1 and TRBJ1-3; D not resolved. CDR3: CSGRGSGNTIYF. In nucleotides, the CDR3 is TGCAGCGGGCGAGGCTCTGGAAACACCATATATTTT.